The entry below describes one T cell receptor beta chain. Its target is not known. The entry originates in a study of cytomegalovirus exposure and HLA in healthy donors. Looking at the study overall: Earlier, 100 million to 120 million unique TCR beta sequences were recovered from roughly 200 million T cells by an analysis.

The PCR made use of 60 Vbeta and 13 Jbeta primers. Measured with immunoSEQ multiplex PCR; TCRdb has only the in-frame clones, and not every one. The data contain about 140,000 clones, 75% to 90% of them singletons. Trimming took 5 bases from V and 1 from J, leaving 8 bases between them. The CDR3 consists of 14 residues. Germline V gives CDR1 SGHNT, CDR2 YENEEA. Overall study results and limits: Testing in vitro showed three CMV-associated chains specific for CMV antigens.

This receptor was identified in a female donor in good health and CMV-seronegative. Specimen: PBMCs. The chain joins TRBV11-3 to TRBJ2-2; D is unresolved. CDR3 in amino acids: CASSPSLNTGELFF. CDR3 DNA: TGTGCCAGCAGCCCATCACTGAACACCGGGGAGCTGTTTTTT.